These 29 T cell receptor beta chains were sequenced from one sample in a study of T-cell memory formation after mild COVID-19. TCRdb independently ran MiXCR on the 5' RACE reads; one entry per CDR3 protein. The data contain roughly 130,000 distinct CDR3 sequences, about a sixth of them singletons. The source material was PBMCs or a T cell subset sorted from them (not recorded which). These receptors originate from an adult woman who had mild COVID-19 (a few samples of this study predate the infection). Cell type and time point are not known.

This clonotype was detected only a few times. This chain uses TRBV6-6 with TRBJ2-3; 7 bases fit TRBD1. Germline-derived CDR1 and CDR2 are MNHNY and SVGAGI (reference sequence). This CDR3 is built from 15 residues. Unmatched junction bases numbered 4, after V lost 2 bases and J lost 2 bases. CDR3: CASSYQDRITDTQYF. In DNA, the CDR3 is TGTGCCAGCAGTTACCAGGACAGGATCACAGATACGCAGTATTTT.

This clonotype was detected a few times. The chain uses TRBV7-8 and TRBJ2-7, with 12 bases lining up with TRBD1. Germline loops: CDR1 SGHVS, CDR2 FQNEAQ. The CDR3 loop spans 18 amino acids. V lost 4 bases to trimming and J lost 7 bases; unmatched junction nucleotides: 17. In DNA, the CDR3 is TGTGCCAGCAGCTCCCTCAGGGACAGGGGGCCGGGACCGGGGGAGCAGTACTTC. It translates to CASSSLRDRGPGPGEQYF.

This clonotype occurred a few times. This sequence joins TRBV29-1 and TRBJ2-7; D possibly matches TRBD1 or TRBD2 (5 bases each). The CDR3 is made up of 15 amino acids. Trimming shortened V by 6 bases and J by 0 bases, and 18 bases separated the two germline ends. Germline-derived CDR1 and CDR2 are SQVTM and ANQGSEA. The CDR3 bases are TGCAGCGTGGCTGACCCGGGACGGAGCTCCTACGAGCAGTACTTC. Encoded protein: CSVADPGRSSYEQYF.

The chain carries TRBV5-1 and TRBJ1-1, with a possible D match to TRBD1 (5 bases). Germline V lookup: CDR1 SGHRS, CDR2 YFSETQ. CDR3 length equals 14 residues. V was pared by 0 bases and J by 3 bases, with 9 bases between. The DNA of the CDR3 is TGCGCCAGCAGCTTGGGCAGGGCCGACACTGAAGCTTTCTTT. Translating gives CASSLGRADTEAFF. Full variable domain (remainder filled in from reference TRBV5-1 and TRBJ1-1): KAGVTQTPRYLIKTRGQQVTLSCSPISGHRSVSWYQQTPGQGLQFLFEYFSETQRNKGNFPGRFSGRQFSNSRSEMNVSTLELGDSALYLCASSLGRADTEAFFGQGTRLTVV.

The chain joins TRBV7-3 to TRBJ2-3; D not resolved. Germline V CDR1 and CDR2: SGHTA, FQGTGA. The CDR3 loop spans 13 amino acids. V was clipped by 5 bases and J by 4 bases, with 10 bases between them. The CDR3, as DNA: TGTGCCAGCAGCATGCGGAACCCAGATACGCAGTATTTT. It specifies CASSMRNPDTQYF.

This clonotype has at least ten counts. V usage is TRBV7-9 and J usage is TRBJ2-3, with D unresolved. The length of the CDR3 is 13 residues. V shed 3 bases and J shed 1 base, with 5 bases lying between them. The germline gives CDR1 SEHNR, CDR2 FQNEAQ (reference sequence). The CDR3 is CASSFQGTDTQYF. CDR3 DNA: TGTGCCAGCAGCTTTCAGGGCACAGATACGCAGTATTTT.

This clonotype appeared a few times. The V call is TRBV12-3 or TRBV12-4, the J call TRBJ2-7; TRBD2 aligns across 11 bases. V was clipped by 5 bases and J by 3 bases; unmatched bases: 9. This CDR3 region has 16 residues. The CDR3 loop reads CASSLGSGTSGYEQYF. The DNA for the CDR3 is TGTGCCAGCAGTCTCGGATCGGGGACTAGCGGCTACGAGCAGTACTTC.

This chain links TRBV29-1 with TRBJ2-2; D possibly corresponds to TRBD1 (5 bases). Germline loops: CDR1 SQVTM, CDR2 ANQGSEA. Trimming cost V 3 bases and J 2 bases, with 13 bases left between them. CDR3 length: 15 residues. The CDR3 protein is CSVESQGLNTGELFF. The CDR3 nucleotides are TGCAGCGTTGAGTCTCAGGGTCTTAACACCGGGGAGCTGTTTTTT.

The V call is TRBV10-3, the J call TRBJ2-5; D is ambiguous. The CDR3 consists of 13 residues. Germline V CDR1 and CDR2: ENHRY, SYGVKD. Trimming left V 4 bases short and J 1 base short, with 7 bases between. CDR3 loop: CAISVASQETQYF. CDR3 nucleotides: TGTGCCATCAGTGTTGCGAGCCAAGAGACCCAGTACTTC.

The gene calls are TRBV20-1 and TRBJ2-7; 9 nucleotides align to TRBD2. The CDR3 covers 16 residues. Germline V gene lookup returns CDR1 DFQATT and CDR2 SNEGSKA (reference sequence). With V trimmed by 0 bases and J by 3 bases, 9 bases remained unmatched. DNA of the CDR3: TGCAGTGCTAGAGATCACTTAGCGGGGGCCTTCTACGAGCAGTACTTC. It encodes CSARDHLAGAFYEQYF.

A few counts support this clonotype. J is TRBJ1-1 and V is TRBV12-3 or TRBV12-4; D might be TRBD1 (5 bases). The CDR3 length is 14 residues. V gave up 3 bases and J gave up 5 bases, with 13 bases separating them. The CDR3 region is CASSFAGAGTEAFF. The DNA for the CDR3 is TGTGCCAGCAGTTTCGCTGGGGCCGGGACTGAAGCTTTCTTT.

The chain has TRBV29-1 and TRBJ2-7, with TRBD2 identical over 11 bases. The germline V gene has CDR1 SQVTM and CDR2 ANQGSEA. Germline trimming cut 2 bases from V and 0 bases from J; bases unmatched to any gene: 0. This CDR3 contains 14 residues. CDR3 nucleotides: TGCAGCGTTGAAACTAGCGGGAGCTCCTACGAGCAGTACTTC. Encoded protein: CSVETSGSSYEQYF.

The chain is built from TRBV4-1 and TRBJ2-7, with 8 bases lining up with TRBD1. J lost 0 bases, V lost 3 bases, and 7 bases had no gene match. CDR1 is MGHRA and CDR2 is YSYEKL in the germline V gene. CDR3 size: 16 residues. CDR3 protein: CASSHPRDRGSYEQYF. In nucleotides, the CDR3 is TGCGCCAGCAGCCATCCTAGAGACAGGGGCTCCTACGAGCAGTACTTC.

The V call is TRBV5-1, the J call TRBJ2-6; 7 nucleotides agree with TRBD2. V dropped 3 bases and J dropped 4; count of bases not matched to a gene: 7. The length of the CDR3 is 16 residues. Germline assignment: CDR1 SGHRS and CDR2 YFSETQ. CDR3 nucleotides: TGCGCCAGCAGCTCCGGGGGAGGGCCCGGGGCCAACGTCCTGACTTTC. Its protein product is CASSSGGGPGANVLTF.

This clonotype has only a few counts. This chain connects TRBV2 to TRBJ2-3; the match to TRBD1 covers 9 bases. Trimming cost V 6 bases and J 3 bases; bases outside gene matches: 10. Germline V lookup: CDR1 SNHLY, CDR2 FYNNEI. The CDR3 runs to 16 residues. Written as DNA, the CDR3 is TGTGCCAGCAGGGATCTAATAGGACAGGGGACAGATACGCAGTATTTT. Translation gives CASRDLIGQGTDTQYF.

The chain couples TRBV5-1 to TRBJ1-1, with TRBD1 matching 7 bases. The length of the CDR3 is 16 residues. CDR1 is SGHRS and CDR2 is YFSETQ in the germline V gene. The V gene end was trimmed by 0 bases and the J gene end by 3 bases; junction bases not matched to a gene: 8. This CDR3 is CASSLALTGFDTEAFF. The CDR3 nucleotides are TGCGCCAGCAGCTTGGCGTTGACAGGGTTTGACACTGAAGCTTTCTTT.

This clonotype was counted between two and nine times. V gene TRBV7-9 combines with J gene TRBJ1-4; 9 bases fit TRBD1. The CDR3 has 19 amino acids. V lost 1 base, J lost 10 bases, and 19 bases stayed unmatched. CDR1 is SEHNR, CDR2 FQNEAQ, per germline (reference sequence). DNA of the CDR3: TGTGCCAGCAGCTTAGAGGGACAGGGCTGGCCCCGGGGATCCGGAAAACTGTTTTTT. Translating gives CASSLEGQGWPRGSGKLFF.

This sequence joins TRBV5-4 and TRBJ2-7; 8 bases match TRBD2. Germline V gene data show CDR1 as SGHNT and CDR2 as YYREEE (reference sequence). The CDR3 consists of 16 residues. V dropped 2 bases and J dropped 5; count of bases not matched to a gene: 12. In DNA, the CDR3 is TGTGCCAGCAGCTTCTACGGGCTAGCGGGTGGCGACGAGCAGTACTTC. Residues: CASSFYGLAGGDEQYF. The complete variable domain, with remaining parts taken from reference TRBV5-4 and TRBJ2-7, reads ETGVTQSPTHLIKTRGQQVTLRCSSQSGHNTVSWYQQALGQGPQFIFQYYREEENGRGNFPPRFSGLQFPNYSSELNVNALELDDSALYLCASSFYGLAGGDEQYFGPGTRLTVT.

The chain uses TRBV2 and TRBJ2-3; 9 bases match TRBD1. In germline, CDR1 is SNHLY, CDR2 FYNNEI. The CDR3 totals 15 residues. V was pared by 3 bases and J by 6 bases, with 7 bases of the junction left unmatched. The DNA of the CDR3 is TGTGCCAGCAGTGAGGGGACAGGGCGAGGCGATACGCAGTATTTT. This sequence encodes CASSEGTGRGDTQYF.

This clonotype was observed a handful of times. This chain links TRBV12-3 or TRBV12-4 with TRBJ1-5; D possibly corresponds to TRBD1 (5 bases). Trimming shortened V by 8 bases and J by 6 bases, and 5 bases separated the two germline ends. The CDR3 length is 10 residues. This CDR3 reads CASGGQPQHF. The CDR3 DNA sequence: TGTGCCAGCGGGGGTCAGCCCCAGCATTTT.

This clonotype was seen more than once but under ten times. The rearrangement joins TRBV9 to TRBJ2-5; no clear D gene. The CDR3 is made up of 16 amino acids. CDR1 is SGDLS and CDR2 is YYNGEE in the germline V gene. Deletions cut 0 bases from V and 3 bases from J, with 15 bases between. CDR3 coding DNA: TGTGCCAGCAGCGTAGGTCTTGGGCTAGTCGAAGAGACCCAGTACTTC. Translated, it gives CASSVGLGLVEETQYF.

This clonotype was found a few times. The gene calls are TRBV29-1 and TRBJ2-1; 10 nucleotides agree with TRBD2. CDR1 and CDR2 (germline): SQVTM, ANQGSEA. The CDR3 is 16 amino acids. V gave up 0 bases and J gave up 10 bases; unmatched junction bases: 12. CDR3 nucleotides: TGCAGCGTTGAAGATCGTGAAGCGGGAGGGCCGGGAGAGCAGTTCTTC. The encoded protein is CSVEDREAGGPGEQFF.

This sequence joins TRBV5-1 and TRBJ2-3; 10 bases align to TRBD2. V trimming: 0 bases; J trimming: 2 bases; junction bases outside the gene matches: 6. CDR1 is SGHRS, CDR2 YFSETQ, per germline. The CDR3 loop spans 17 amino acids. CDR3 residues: CASSLGSGGASTDTQYF. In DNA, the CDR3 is TGCGCCAGCAGCTTGGGAAGCGGGGGGGCGTCCACAGATACGCAGTATTTT.

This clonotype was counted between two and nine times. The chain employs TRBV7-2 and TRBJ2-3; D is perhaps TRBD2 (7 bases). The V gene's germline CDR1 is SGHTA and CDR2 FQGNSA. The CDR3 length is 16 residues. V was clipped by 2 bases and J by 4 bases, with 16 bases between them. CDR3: CASSLLPRGAPDTQYF. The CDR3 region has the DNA TGTGCCAGCAGCTTATTGCCCCGGGGGGCCCCAGATACGCAGTATTTT.

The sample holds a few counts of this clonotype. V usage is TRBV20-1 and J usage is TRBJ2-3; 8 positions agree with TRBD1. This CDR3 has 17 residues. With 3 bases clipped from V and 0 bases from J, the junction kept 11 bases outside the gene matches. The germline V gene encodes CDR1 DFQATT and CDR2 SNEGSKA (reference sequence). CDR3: CSASPPTGTGSTDTQYF. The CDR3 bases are TGCAGTGCTAGCCCACCCACCGGGACAGGAAGCACAGATACGCAGTATTTT.

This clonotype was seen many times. The CDR3 region is CASSPGQMGPQETQYF. The CDR3 DNA reads TGTGCCAGCAGTCCCGGACAGATGGGGCCCCAAGAGACCCAGTACTTC. This chain connects TRBV12-3 or TRBV12-4 to TRBJ2-5, with D tentatively TRBD1 (6 bases). The germline V and J ends were trimmed by 5 bases and 1 base, with 17 bases remaining between them. The CDR3 consists of 16 residues.

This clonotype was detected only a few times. The CDR3 is CASSSTSGYEQYF. DNA of the CDR3: TGTGCCAGCAGCTCGACTAGCGGCTACGAGCAGTACTTC. The gene calls are TRBV11-1 and TRBJ2-7; 9 bases agree with TRBD2. The CDR3 totals 13 residues. From germline, CDR1 is SGHAT and CDR2 FQDESV (reference sequence). J lost 3 bases, V lost 4 bases, and 1 base had no gene match.

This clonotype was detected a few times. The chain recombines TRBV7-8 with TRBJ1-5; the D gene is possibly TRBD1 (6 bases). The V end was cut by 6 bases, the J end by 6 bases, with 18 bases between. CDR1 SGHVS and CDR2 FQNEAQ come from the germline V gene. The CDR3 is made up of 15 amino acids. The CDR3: CASSIADRFSQPQHF. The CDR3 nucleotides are TGTGCCAGCAGTATAGCCGACAGGTTCAGTCAGCCCCAGCATTTT.

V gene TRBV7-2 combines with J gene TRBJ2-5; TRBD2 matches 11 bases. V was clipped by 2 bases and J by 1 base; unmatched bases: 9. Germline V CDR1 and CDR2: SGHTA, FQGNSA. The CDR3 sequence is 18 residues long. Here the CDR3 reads CASSLWGLAVGIQETQYF. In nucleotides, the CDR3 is TGTGCCAGCAGCTTATGGGGACTAGCGGTAGGGATCCAAGAGACCCAGTACTTC.